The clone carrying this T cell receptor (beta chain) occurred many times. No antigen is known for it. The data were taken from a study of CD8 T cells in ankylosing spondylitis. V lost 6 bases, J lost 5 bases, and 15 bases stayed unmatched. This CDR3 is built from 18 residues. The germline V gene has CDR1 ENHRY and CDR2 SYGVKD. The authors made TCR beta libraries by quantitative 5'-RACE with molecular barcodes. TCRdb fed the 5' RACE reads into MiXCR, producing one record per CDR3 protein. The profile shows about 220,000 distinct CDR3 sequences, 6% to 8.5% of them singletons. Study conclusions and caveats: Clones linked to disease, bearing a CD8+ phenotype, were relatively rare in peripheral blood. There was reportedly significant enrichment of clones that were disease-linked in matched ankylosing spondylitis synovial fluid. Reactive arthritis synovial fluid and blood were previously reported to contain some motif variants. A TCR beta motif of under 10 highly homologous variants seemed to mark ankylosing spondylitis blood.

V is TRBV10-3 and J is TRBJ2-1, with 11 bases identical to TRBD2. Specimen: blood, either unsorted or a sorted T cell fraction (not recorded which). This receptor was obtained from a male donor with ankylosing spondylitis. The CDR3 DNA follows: TGTGCCATCAGAGGGGAAATAACCTTGACTAGCGGGAACAATGAGCAGTTCTTC. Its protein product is CAIRGEITLTSGNNEQFF.